Each of the 22 T cell receptor beta chains below was sequenced from the same sample in a study of T cell changes during pregnancy in multiple sclerosis. Profiling relied on immunoSEQ multiplex PCR, and the TCRdb table lists in-frame clones only, not all of them. The sample shows about 93,000 clones, approximately 92% of them seen only once. The specimen comprised peripheral blood, sampled after pregnancy. These receptors all come from a female donor with multiple sclerosis, enrolled in a pregnancy study.

The V gene is TRBV30, the J gene TRBJ2-3; 7 nucleotides agree with TRBD2. Germline assignment: CDR1 GTSNPN and CDR2 SVGIG (reference sequence). The CDR3 has 13 residues. Trimming at V came to 4 bases and at J to 12 bases, leaving 13 bases not matched to a gene. CDR3 amino acids: CAWNEVIRGVQYF. In DNA, the CDR3 is TGTGCCTGGAACGAGGTCATCCGGGGGGTTCAGTATTTT.

V and J are TRBV4-1 and TRBJ2-3, with TRBD2 as a possible D gene (6 bases). With 0 bases removed from V and 1 base from J, the gap between germline ends came to 11 bases. Per the germline V gene, CDR1 is MGHRA and CDR2 is YSYEKL. This CDR3 is built from 16 residues. The CDR3 is CASSQDVSGGTDTQYF. The CDR3 region has the DNA TGCGCCAGCAGCCAAGATGTTTCGGGAGGCACAGATACGCAGTATTTT.

The chain joins TRBV7-8 to TRBJ2-7; D remains ambiguous. The CDR3 has 14 residues. CDR1 and CDR2 from the germline V gene are SGHVS and FQNEAQ. V was shortened by 5 bases and J by 3 bases, with 14 bases between the two germline ends. Here the CDR3 DNA reads TGTGCCAGCAGCGTCGGTGGAAGGAGCTACGAGCAGTACTTC. Translating gives CASSVGGRSYEQYF.

A single count supports this clone. The genes are TRBV2 and TRBJ1-3; D gene unclear. There are 13 residues in the CDR3. Trimming pared 8 bases from V and 3 bases from J, leaving 11 bases between. Per germline, CDR1 SNHLY and CDR2 FYNNEI. The CDR3 reads CASAADYGNTIYF. CDR3 sequence (DNA): TGTGCCAGCGCGGCAGATTATGGAAACACCATATATTTT.

The genes are TRBV4-1 and TRBJ2-2; tentatively, D is TRBD2 (5 bases). Germline V gene sequence: CDR1 MGHRA, CDR2 YSYEKL. The CDR3 is 16 residues long. V lost 1 base, J lost 7 bases, and 16 bases lay in between. The CDR3 DNA is TGCGCCAGCAGCCAAGGCCCCGTCTGGGGAGTCGGGGAGCTGTTTTTT. Protein product: CASSQGPVWGVGELFF.

This chain joins TRBV5-1 and TRBJ2-3; D not resolved. Trimming left V 0 bases short and J 2 bases short, with 7 bases between. Germline CDR1 SGHRS, CDR2 YFSETQ. The CDR3 runs to 14 residues. The DNA of the CDR3 is TGCGCCAGCAGCTTGGACCCTATCACAGATACGCAGTATTTT. Protein product: CASSLDPITDTQYF.

V gene TRBV18 combines with J gene TRBJ2-7; 10 nucleotides align to TRBD1. This CDR3 contains 15 residues. Germline-derived CDR1 and CDR2 are KGHSH and LQKENI. Trimming cost V 6 bases and J 1 base; bases outside gene matches: 6. The CDR3, as DNA: TGTGCCAGCTCCTCCGGGACAGGGGTTTCCTACGAGCAGTACTTC. It is translated as CASSSGTGVSYEQYF.

The chain combines TRBV2 with TRBJ2-1; 7 bases align to TRBD2. After removal of 2 bases from V and 4 bases from J, the junction contained 8 bases not matched to a gene. This CDR3 has 16 residues. The germline gives CDR1 SNHLY, CDR2 FYNNEI. The CDR3 nucleotides are TGTGCCAGCAGTGAATTGGCGGGAGAAAGATACAATGAGCAGTTCTTC. This translates into CASSELAGERYNEQFF.

The chain has TRBV6-5 and TRBJ2-7; 8 nucleotides match TRBD2. V shed 3 bases and J 1 base; nucleotides not matched to a gene: 5. The germline V gene encodes CDR1 MNHEY and CDR2 SVGAGI. This CDR3 is 15 amino acids long. CDR3 sequence: CASSYSAGGSYEQYF. CDR3 coding DNA: TGTGCCAGCAGTTATTCGGCGGGAGGTTCCTACGAGCAGTACTTC.

The chain couples TRBV6-4 to TRBJ2-6; TRBD2 matches at 12 bases. V shed 5 bases, J shed 0 bases, and the junction held 2 bases outside the gene matches. The CDR3 runs to 17 residues. The germline CDR1 and CDR2 sequences are MRHNA and SNTAGT. The CDR3 nucleotides read TGTGCCAGCAGTACTAGCGGGAGGCTCTCTGGGGCCAACGTCCTGACTTTC. Its translation: CASSTSGRLSGANVLTF.

The chain is built from TRBV6-5 and TRBJ2-7; 8 nucleotides match TRBD1. V was clipped by 8 bases and J by 4 bases; unmatched bases: 7. Germline V gene sequence: CDR1 MNHEY, CDR2 SVGAGI. The CDR3 has 13 amino acids. The CDR3 spells CASGRQGSYEQYF. As DNA, the CDR3 is TGTGCCAGCGGGCGACAGGGGAGTTACGAGCAGTACTTC.

In DNA, the CDR3 is TGTGCCAGCAGCTTGGGATCTCCAGGGATGAACACTGAAGCTTTCTTT. Amino acid sequence: CASSLGSPGMNTEAFF. The chain is built from TRBV5-4 and TRBJ1-1, with a possible D match to TRBD1 (5 bases). This CDR3 comprises 16 residues. Deletions cut 0 bases from V and 0 bases from J, with 12 bases between. From germline, CDR1 is SGHNT and CDR2 YYREEE (reference sequence).

The chain combines TRBV6-1 with TRBJ1-3; D remains ambiguous. CDR1 and CDR2 (germline): MNHNS, SASEGT. Deletions cut 1 base from V and 9 bases from J, with 16 bases between. The CDR3 totals 15 residues. CDR3 in DNA: TGTGCCAGCAGTGAAGGGACGGGATTCGGCGGCACCATATATTTT. Amino acid sequence: CASSEGTGFGGTIYF.

The chain joins TRBV5-5 to TRBJ2-5, with 11 bases aligning to TRBD2. V was pared by 4 bases and J by 2 bases, with 4 bases of the junction left unmatched. The CDR3 totals 15 residues. The germline CDR1 and CDR2 sequences are SGHKS and YYEKEE (reference sequence). The CDR3 region has the DNA TGTGCCAGCAGCGAGGGACTAGCGGAACAAGAGACCCAGTACTTC. Residues: CASSEGLAEQETQYF.

This chain connects TRBV27 to TRBJ1-5; 10 bases line up with TRBD1. V lost 3 bases and J lost 8; bases outside the gene matches: 7. Germline CDR1 MNHEY, CDR2 SMNVEV (reference sequence). The CDR3 is made up of 15 amino acids. The CDR3 is CASSFRTGGAEPQHF. In nucleotides, the CDR3 is TGTGCCAGCAGTTTTAGGACAGGGGGAGCGGAGCCCCAGCATTTT.

The chain is built from TRBV4-2 and TRBJ2-7; tentative D call: TRBD2 (6 bases). CDR3 length: 16 residues. CDR1 and CDR2 from the germline V gene are LGHNA and YNFKEQ. With 3 bases removed from V and 1 base from J, the gap between germline ends came to 16 bases. DNA of the CDR3: TGTGCCAGCAGCCAGTCCGGGACTGCCGCGTCCTACGAGCAGTACTTC. Its protein is CASSQSGTAASYEQYF.

This chain connects TRBV5-1 to TRBJ2-7; possible D gene TRBD2, 5 bases. Trimming removed 2 bases at V and 6 bases at J, with 9 bases between. In germline, CDR1 is SGHRS, CDR2 YFSETQ. The CDR3 sequence is 12 residues long. Here the CDR3 reads CASSFWESEQYF. Here the CDR3 DNA reads TGCGCCAGCAGCTTTTGGGAGTCCGAGCAGTACTTC.

V usage is TRBV11-2 and J usage is TRBJ1-1; unclear D gene. V shed 3 bases and J shed 1 base, with 6 bases lying between them. CDR1 is SGHAT, CDR2 FQNNGV, per germline. The CDR3 is 13 residues long. Here the CDR3 reads CASSFTENTEAFF. CDR3 DNA sequence: TGTGCCAGCAGCTTCACAGAGAACACTGAAGCTTTCTTT.

The chain uses TRBV4-2 and TRBJ2-6; D may be TRBD1 (5 bases). Looked up from germline, CDR1 is LGHNA and CDR2 is YNFKEQ. The CDR3 spans 17 residues. V was trimmed by 1 base and J by 0 bases, leaving 10 bases between them. The CDR3 sequence: CASSQVGASSGANVLTF. DNA for the CDR3: TGTGCCAGCAGCCAAGTAGGGGCGAGCTCTGGGGCCAACGTCCTGACTTTC.

V and J are TRBV29-1 and TRBJ1-1; D may be TRBD1 (5 bases). The V gene's germline CDR1 is SQVTM and CDR2 ANQGSEA. V was trimmed by 2 bases and J by 4 bases, leaving 11 bases between them. The CDR3 runs to 13 residues. The CDR3 DNA reads TGCAGCGTTGAATGGGGGGAGAGCACTGAAGCTTTCTTT. Protein product: CSVEWGESTEAFF.

The V and J genes are TRBV7-9 and TRBJ2-1, with D unclear. Germline CDR1 is SEHNR and CDR2 is FQNEAQ (reference sequence). With 3 bases removed from V and 7 bases from J, the gap between germline ends came to 7 bases. CDR3 size: 12 residues. The CDR3 nucleotides read TGTGCCAGCAGCTTGCCCGCGAATGAGCAGTTCTTC. It codes for CASSLPANEQFF.

The gene calls are TRBV6-6 and TRBJ2-5; D is possibly TRBD1 (6 bases). The CDR3 sequence is 12 residues long. Germline V gives CDR1 MNHNY, CDR2 SVGAGI (reference sequence). V lost 5 bases to trimming and J lost 5 bases, with 9 bases between them. CDR3 region: CASSGGAETQYF. In DNA form, the CDR3 reads TGTGCCAGCAGTGGGGGCGCCGAGACCCAGTACTTC.